This TCR beta chain was profiled in a study of PD-L1 blockade in urothelial cancer. About the study: Patients commenced intravenous atezolizumab, 1,200 mg every 3 weeks, in about 2014. About 90% of the 29 patients were men who had bladder-origin urothelial cancer.

Study observations and caveats: Lower pretreatment blood TCR clonality, under the median, predicted better survival, researchers reported.

CDR3 length equals 14 residues. Trimming removed 9 bases at V and 8 bases at J, with 21 bases between. Germline CDR1 is LNHDA and CDR2 is SQIVND (reference sequence). PCRs each included synthetic TCR analog templates spiked in. Repertoires were generated with immunoSEQ multiplex PCR, while TCRdb's copy carries only in-frame clones and drops some. The repertoire includes about 84,000 clones, more than 90% of them detected once, and 8.5% to 9.5% sits in the top ten. With regard to this clone: Its antigen is still unknown.

V usage is TRBV19 and J usage is TRBJ2-3; the D gene is possibly TRBD1 (5 bases). The clonotype comes from a man in his 60s with urothelial cancer. The sample here was PBMCs, taken around atezolizumab (anti-PD-L1) treatment. Here the CDR3 reads CASRSPDIVGTQYF. In DNA, the CDR3 is TGTGCCAGCAGAAGCCCGGACATTGTGGGTACGCAGTATTTT. The full variable domain, in which reference TRBV19 and TRBJ2-3 provide the parts outside the CDR3, is DGGITQSPKYLFRKEGQNVTLSCEQNLNHDAMYWYRQDPGQGLRLIYYSQIVNDFQKGDIAEGYSVSREKKESFPLTVTSAQKNPTAFYLCASRSPDIVGTQYFGPGTRLTVL.